This record concerns one T cell receptor beta chain sequence. There is no known antigen for this receptor. No base quality information exists; no much larger clone differs at one position. CD8 naive samples were obtained by positive selection for CCR7 among CD45RO-negative cells, yielding a CD45RA+CCR7+ population from which TemRA cells were excluded. The donors were healthy, HIV-negative adults who had no recently reported acute infections or vaccinations. All donors were Caucasian adults living in Nashville, Tennessee, USA. After blood collection by leukapheresis, PBMCs were isolated using Ficoll-Histopaque density gradient centrifugation and then cryopreserved in the vapor phase of liquid nitrogen. Analytical flow cytometry was used to check the purity and quantity of each magnetically sorted T cell population. Each sorted fraction had its genomic DNA isolated and then quantified by UV absorbance on a Nanodrop 2000c.

Using the deep immunoSEQ assay, TCR CDR3 regions were amplified from genomic DNA by multiplex PCR. Extracted genomic DNA from each cell subset was distributed evenly across all wells of several immunoSEQ 96-well plates, and each plate was treated as a replicate. For sorted subsets, 150 to 250 ng of genomic DNA, equivalent to roughly 30,000 T cell genomes, went into each replicate PCR. The purified libraries were quantified using a Qubit 3.0 fluorometer, sized with a Bioanalyzer 2100, and then quantified again using the KAPA Library Quantification kit. A separate single-read 150-cycle Illumina NextSeq 550 flow cell was used to sequence each immunoSEQ 96-well plate. The authors' pipeline ran thus. Because the immunoSEQ output included only junctional sequences and no quality scores, the filtering could not be the same as the filtering used for full-length reads. To assign V/J genes and CDR3, sequences were annotated against IMGT germline references using PyIR, a Python wrapper for IgBLAST v1.9. Reads with weak V/J assignments (E-value above 1e-6), missing CDR3, stop codons, out-of-frame junctions, or ambiguous translated residues were removed. V3J clonotypes were defined by identical inferred V gene, J gene, and CDR3 amino acid sequence. Percentage overlap between repertoires was calculated by dividing the number of shared unique clonotypes by the size of the smaller repertoire. Repertoire richness was assessed with RTK rarefaction, the Chao1 estimator, and Recon v2.1 estimates of unobserved clonotypes. OLGA was used to compute generation probabilities for all TCRbeta clonotypes that the gDNA method yielded from a handful of donors. TCRdb took this table from immuneACCESS and kept in-frame rearrangements with V and J called. Such tables lack part of the clones; where checked against another copy, unresolved V genes explain under half of the gap, and the rest is unexplained. V, J and clone size are those of that table, while D and trimming were read from the DNA. Within this sample are some 1,900,000 clones, with about 95% of them counted one time only. The top ten clones comprise 0.95% to 1.5% of the sample.

According to the germline V gene (reference sequence), CDR1 reads SEHNR and CDR2 reads FQNEAQ. For this chain, trimming is 4 bases at the V end and 0 bases at the J end, and the number of junction bases without a gene match is 12. The cysteine opens and the phenylalanine closes a CDR3 of 19 amino acids. Of the read, only the CDR3 DNA is kept; its 57 bases are in frame from base 1. The data originate from a study of shared clonotypes between healthy human individuals (dated by TCRdb to the early 2020s). About the full investigation: Two women and three men aged 18 to 49 years were included in the cohort. Per donor, three plates each were used for CD4 naive and CD4 memory, two for CD8 naive, and one for CD8 memory. Per donor, leukapheresis produced somewhere between about 0.85 and 9.5 billion PBMCs. Blood TCR repertoires of about 5 healthy adults were deeply sequenced to estimate repertoire size and the extent of clonotype sharing between individuals. To increase sequencing depth and limit assay-specific biases, different laboratories used diverse techniques to prepare libraries and sequence TCR repertoires.

General study outcomes and caveats: Rarefaction of sorted-subset datasets indicated incomplete sequencing despite the large sequencing depth. Pairwise subsampling led to the expectation that sequencing depth would affect the degree of clonotype sharing among donors. Higher generation probabilities were observed for clonotypes shared by all four sorted-subset donors than for non-shared clonotypes. Around 5% of naive CD4, around 4% of naive CD8, approximately 2% of memory CD4, and approximately 0.39% of memory CD8 clonotypes were shared across several donors. The small number of donors limited the genetic and exposure-history diversity represented. Larger estimated clonotype richness was generally found for naive subsets than for memory subsets. Sampling was restricted to blood, and TCR repertoires in tissues likely differ from the TCR repertoires found in blood.

This clonotype was obtained from a young man in good health. The chain joins TRBV7-9 to TRBJ1-3, and 10 bases in between align with TRBD1. What was sequenced was naive CD8+ T cells sorted from blood. This sample's cell subset or site label indicates: CD45RA+CCR7+. The DNA sequence is as follows: TGTGCCAGCAGCTCTCCGGGACAGGGGTCTTTCGGCTCTGGAAACACCATATATTTT. The translation is CASSSPGQGSFGSGNTIYF.